Sequencing of this T cell receptor beta chain was carried out in a study of cytomegalovirus exposure and HLA in healthy donors. A note on this clone: No antigen is known for it.

There were likely unrecorded immune exposures, though donors were nominally healthy when sampled. With 60 Vbeta and 13 Jbeta primers, the PCR was carried out. Data came from immunoSEQ multiplex PCR; TCRdb stores just in-frame clones and leaves some out. The sample lists about 140,000 clones; roughly 80% were seen once. Study results and limitations: Productive rates of about 90% or about 30% were seen for most TCR beta V segments in an earlier analysis. CMV antigen specificity was confirmed in vitro for a few CMV-associated chains. Later analysis placed DRB1 highest and HLA-C lowest in TCR association rates, which differed by HLA locus.

The ends were cut back, 3 bases at V and 9 bases at J, with 10 bases in the middle. Germline V lookup: CDR1 SGDLS, CDR2 YYNGEE. The CDR3 loop spans 12 amino acids. The genes are TRBV9 and TRBJ2-1; D gene ambiguous. The sequence was obtained from a man in his forties in good health and CMV-seronegative. Specimen: PBMCs. The CDR3 is CASSAEVSEQFF. The CDR3 DNA is TGTGCCAGCAGCGCAGAGGTTAGTGAGCAGTTCTTC.